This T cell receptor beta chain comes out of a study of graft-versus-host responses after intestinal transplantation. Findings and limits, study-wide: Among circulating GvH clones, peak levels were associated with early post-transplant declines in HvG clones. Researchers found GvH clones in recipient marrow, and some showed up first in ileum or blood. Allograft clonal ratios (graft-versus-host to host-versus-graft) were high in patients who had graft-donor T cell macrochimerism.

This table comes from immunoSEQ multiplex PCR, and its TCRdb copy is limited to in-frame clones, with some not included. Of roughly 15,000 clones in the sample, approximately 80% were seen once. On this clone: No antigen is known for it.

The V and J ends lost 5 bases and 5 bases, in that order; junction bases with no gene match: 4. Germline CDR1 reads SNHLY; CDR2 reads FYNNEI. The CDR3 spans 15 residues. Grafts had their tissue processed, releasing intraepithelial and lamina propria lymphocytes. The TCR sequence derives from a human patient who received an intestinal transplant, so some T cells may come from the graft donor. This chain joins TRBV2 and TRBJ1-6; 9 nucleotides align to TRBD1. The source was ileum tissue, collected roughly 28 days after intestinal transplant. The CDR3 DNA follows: TGTGCCAGCAGTAAACGGGACAGGGATAATTCACCCCTCCACTTT. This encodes CASSKRDRDNSPLHF.